This is a list of T cell receptor beta chains from one sample in a study of beta chain features in type 1 diabetes. Assay: immunoSEQ multiplex PCR; the TCRdb copy retains only in-frame clones and omits some. Of a few hundred thousand clones in the sample, around 13% were seen once. Material: naive CD4+ T cells from blood. These receptors all stem from a young man in good health. Each CDR3 is given with its conserved first and last residue. Fields, in order: V gene, J gene, CDR3 protein.

>TRBV7-6|TRBJ2-7
CASSLAAGQGYEQYF
>TRBV5-4|TRBJ2-3
CASSLGPTDTQYF
>TRBV5-1|TRBJ1-2
CAKQKNYGYTF
>TRBV15|TRBJ1-1
CATSRGGNENTEAFF
>TRBV28|TRBJ2-1
CASSRTSGGSLSQFF
>TRBV21-1|TRBJ2-5
CASRQEKETQYF
>TRBV2|TRBJ2-7
CASRGLAVYEQYF
>TRBV14|TRBJ1-6
CASSQAPGSPLHF
>TRBV10-3|TRBJ2-3
CAISESTSDTQYF
>TRBV14|TRBJ1-1
CASSRARTEAFF
>TRBV9|TRBJ1-5
CASSGDGRNQPQHF
>TRBV9|TRBJ2-3
CASSVGTSGSADTQYF
>TRBV15|TRBJ2-5
CATSRDWASRETQYF
>TRBV4-1|TRBJ2-7
CASSPAPTGTYEQYF
>TRBV6-5|TRBJ1-6
CASTGELYNSPLHF
>TRBV6-5|TRBJ1-5
CASSYRGNQPQHF
>TRBV9|TRBJ1-5
CASSDRRYGTGVGAQHF
>TRBV6-1|TRBJ2-3
CASSGGPVPQVLYF
>TRBV14|TRBJ2-1
CASSQDPRHHMFYEQFF
>TRBV5-4|TRBJ2-1
CASSLGGTRAPNEQFF
>TRBV18|TRBJ1-2
CASSPLRHNYTF
>TRBV10-3|TRBJ2-7
CAISPGTGYEQYF
>TRBV4-1|TRBJ2-7
CASSQDRKALARASDYEQYF
>TRBV25-1|TRBJ1-1
CASSETGLYTEAFF
>TRBV13|TRBJ1-4
CASSLRGGSRKLFF
>TRBV5-6|TRBJ2-7
CASSFGPAITYEQYF
>TRBV9|TRBJ2-1
CASSGNEQFF
>TRBV9|TRBJ2-2
CASSVLAGTTGELFF
>TRBV2|TRBJ1-2
CASSDEVVIGYTF
>TRBV7-2|TRBJ2-5
CASSLSLVETQYF
>TRBV2|TRBJ1-1
CASSEVLSAWSTEAFF
>TRBV7-9|TRBJ2-3
CASWGSGRTDTQYF
>TRBV7-2|TRBJ2-2
CASTQSGTGNTGELFF
>TRBV6-1|TRBJ2-1
CASSATIGYNEQFF
>TRBV14|TRBJ2-5
CASSQEAVAGGTQYF
>TRBV5-4|TRBJ2-3
CASSLLGGTDTQYF
>TRBV5-4|TRBJ1-1
CASSNTGGTEAFF
>TRBV9|TRBJ2-1
CASSPRLGGRGDNEQFF
>TRBV4-3|TRBJ2-3
CASSQEAGSTDTQYF
>TRBV4-1|TRBJ1-6
CASSQVASLGSPLHF
>TRBV9|TRBJ2-1
CASSVSMGNEQFF
>TRBV6-6|TRBJ1-5
CASSYGTFNQPQHF
>TRBV19|TRBJ1-2
CASSVRMGQGANGYTF
>TRBV4-3|TRBJ1-6
CASSQDNRVDSPLHF
>TRBV9|TRBJ1-1
CASSVEGRNTEAFF
>TRBV14|TRBJ1-1
CASSLKVNTEAFF
>TRBV13|TRBJ2-1
CASSFGGRLGYNEQFF
>TRBV9|TRBJ2-3
CASSVGGDQQYF
>TRBV29-1|TRBJ1-4
CSVGNGQGFNEKLFF
>TRBV7-3|TRBJ2-1
CASSLKGGRNNEQFF